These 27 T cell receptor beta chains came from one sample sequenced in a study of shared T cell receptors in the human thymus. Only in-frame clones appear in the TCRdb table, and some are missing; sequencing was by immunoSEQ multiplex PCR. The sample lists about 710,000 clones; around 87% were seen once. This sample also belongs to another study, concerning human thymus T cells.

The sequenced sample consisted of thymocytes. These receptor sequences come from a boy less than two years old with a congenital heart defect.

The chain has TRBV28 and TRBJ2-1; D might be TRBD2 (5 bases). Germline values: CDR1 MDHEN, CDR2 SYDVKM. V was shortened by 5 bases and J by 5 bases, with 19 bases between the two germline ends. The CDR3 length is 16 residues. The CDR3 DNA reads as TGTGCCAGCAGTAGAGCCAGCGGAAGGCCCAACAATGAGCAGTTCTTC. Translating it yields CASSRASGRPNNEQFF. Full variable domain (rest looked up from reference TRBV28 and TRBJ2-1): DVKVTQSSRYLVKRTGEKVFLECVQDMDHENMFWYRQDPGLGLRLIYFSYDVKMKEKGDIPEGYSVSREKKERFSLILESASTNQTSMYLCASSRASGRPNNEQFFGPGTRLTVL.

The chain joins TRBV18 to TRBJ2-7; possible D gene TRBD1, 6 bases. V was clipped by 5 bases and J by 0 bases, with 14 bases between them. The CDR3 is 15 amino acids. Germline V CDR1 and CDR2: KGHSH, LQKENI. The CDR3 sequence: CASSSMTGGSYEQYF. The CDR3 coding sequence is TGTGCCAGCTCATCAATGACAGGCGGCTCCTACGAGCAGTACTTC.

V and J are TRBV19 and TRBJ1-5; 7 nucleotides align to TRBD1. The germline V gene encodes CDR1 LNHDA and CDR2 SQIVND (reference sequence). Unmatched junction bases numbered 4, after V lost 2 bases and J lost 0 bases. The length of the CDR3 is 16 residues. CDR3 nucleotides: TGTGCCAGTAGTATAAGGGACAGTGATAGCAATCAGCCCCAGCATTTT. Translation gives CASSIRDSDSNQPQHF. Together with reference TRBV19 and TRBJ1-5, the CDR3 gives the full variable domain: DGGITQSPKYLFRKEGQNVTLSCEQNLNHDAMYWYRQDPGQGLRLIYYSQIVNDFQKGDIAEGYSVSREKKESFPLTVTSAQKNPTAFYLCASSIRDSDSNQPQHFGDGTRLSIL.

CDR3 protein: CASRGNQGHSHEQYF. The CDR3 DNA sequence: TGTGCCAGCAGGGGGAACCAGGGGCATTCCCACGAGCAGTACTTC. The genes are TRBV7-9 and TRBJ2-7; maybe TRBD1 (6 bases). The germline CDR1 and CDR2 sequences are SEHNR and FQNEAQ (reference sequence). Trimming stripped 6 bases from V and 5 bases from J, with 20 bases between. This CDR3 is 15 amino acids long.

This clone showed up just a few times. The CDR3: CASSLWTNTDTQYF. CDR3 nucleotides: TGTGCCAGCAGTTTATGGACTAACACAGATACGCAGTATTTT. The chain is built from TRBV27 and TRBJ2-3, with D perhaps TRBD2 (6 bases). The CDR3 has 14 residues. V gave up 1 base and J gave up 2 bases, with 7 bases separating them. Per germline, CDR1 MNHEY and CDR2 SMNVEV (reference sequence).

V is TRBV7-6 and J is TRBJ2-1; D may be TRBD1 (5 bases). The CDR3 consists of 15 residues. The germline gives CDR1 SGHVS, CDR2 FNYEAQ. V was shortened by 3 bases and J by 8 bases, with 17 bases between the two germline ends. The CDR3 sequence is CASSFHPRQPYEQFF. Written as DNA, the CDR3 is TGTGCCAGCAGCTTCCATCCACGACAGCCATATGAGCAGTTCTTC.

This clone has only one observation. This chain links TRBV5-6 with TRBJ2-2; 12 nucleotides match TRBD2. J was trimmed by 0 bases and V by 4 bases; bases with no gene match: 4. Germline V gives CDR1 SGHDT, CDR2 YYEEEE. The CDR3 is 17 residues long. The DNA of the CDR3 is TGTGCCAGCAGCCCGCGACTAGCGGGGGCGAACACCGGGGAGCTGTTTTTT. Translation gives CASSPRLAGANTGELFF. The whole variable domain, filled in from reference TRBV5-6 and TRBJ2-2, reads DAGVTQSPTHLIKTRGQQVTLRCSPKSGHDTVSWYQQALGQGPQFIFQYYEEEERQRGNFPDRFSGHQFPNYSSELNVNALLLGDSALYLCASSPRLAGANTGELFFGEGSRLTVL.

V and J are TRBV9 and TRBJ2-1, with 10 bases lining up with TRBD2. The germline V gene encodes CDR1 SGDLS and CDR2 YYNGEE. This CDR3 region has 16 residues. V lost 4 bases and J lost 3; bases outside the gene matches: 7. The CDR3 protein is CASSPLAGVLYNEQFF. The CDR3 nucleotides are TGTGCCAGCAGCCCCCTAGCGGGAGTGCTCTACAATGAGCAGTTCTTC. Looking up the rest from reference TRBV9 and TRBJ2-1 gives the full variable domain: DSGVTQTPKHLITATGQRVTLRCSPRSGDLSVYWYQQSLDQGLQFLIQYYNGEERAKGNILERFSAQQFPDLHSELNLSSLELGDSALYFCASSPLAGVLYNEQFFGPGTRLTVL.

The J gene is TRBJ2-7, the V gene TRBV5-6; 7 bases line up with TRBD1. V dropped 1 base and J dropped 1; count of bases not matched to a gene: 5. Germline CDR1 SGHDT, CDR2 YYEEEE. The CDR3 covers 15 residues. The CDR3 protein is CASSLYDRESYEQYF. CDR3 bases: TGTGCCAGCAGCTTGTATGACAGGGAATCCTACGAGCAGTACTTC.

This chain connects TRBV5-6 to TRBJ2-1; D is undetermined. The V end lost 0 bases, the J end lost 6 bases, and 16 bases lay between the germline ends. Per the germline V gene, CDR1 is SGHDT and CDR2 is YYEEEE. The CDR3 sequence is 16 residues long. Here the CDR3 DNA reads TGTGCCAGCAGCTTGGTTTCGGCGACCAGAGGCAATGAGCAGTTCTTC. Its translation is CASSLVSATRGNEQFF.

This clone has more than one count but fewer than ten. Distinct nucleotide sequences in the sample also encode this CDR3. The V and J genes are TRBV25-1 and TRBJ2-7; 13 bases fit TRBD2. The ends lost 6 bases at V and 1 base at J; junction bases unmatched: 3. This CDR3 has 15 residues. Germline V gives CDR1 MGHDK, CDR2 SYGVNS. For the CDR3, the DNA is TGTGCCAGCAGCGGGGGACTAGCGGGGTCCTACGAGCAGTACTTC. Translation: CASSGGLAGSYEQYF.

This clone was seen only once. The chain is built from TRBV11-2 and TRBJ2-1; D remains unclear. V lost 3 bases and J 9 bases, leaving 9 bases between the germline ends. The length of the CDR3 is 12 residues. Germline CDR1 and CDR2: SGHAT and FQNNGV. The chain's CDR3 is CASSFGLSEQFF. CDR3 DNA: TGTGCCAGCAGCTTTGGCCTCAGTGAGCAGTTCTTC.

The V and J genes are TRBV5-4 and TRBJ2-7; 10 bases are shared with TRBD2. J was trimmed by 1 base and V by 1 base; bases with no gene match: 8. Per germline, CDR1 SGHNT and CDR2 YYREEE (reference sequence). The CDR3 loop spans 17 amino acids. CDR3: CASSLNGTSETSYEQYF. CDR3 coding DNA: TGTGCCAGCAGCTTGAACGGGACTAGCGAGACATCCTACGAGCAGTACTTC. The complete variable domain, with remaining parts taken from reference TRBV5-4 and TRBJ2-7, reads ETGVTQSPTHLIKTRGQQVTLRCSSQSGHNTVSWYQQALGQGPQFIFQYYREEENGRGNFPPRFSGLQFPNYSSELNVNALELDDSALYLCASSLNGTSETSYEQYFGPGTRLTVT.

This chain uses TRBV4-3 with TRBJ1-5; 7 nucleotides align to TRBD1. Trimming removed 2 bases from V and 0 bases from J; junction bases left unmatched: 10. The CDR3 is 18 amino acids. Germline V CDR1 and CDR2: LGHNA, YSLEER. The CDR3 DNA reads TGCGCCAGCAGCCAACAAAACACGGGACAGAATAGCAATCAGCCCCAGCATTTT. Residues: CASSQQNTGQNSNQPQHF.

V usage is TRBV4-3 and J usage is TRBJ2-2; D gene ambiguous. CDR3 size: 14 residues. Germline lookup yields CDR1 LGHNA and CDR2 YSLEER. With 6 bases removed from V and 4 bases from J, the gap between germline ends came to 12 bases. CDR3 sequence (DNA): TGCGCCAGCAGACTCAAAAAGAGCACCGGGGAGCTGTTTTTT. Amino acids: CASRLKKSTGELFF.

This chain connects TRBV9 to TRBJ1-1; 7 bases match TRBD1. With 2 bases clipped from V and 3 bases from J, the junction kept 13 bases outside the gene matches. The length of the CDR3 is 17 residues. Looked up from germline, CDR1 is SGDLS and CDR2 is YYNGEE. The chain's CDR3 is CASSVLRDSYGDTEAFF. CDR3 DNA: TGTGCCAGCAGCGTCCTCCGGGACAGCTACGGGGACACTGAAGCTTTCTTT.

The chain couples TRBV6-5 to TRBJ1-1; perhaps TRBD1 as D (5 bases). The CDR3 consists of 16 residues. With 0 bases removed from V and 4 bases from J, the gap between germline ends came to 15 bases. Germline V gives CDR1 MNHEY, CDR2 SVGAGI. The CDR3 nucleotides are TGTGCCAGCAGTTACTCGACCATAGGACAAGGCACTGAAGCTTTCTTT. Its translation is CASSYSTIGQGTEAFF.

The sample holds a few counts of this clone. CDR3 sequence reads: CASSLAGAGCPSYEQYF. The CDR3 coding sequence is TGTGCCAGCAGCTTGGCCGGGGCGGGATGCCCCTCCTACGAGCAGTACTTC. The rearrangement uses TRBV5-6 and TRBJ2-7; perhaps TRBD2 as D (6 bases). Trimming shortened V by 0 bases and J by 0 bases, and 16 bases separated the two germline ends. Per germline, CDR1 SGHDT and CDR2 YYEEEE. This CDR3 contains 17 residues.

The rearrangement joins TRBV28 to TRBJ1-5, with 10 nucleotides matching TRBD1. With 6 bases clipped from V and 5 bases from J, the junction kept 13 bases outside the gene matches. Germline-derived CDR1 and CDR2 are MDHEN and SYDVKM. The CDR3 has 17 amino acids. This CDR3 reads CASSHGTGDQLDQPQHF. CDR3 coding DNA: TGTGCCAGCAGCCACGGGACAGGGGATCAGCTTGATCAGCCCCAGCATTTT.

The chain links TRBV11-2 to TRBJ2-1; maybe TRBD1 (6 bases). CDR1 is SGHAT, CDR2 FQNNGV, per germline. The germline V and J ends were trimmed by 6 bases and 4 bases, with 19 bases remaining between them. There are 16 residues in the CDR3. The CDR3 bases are TGTGCCAGCAGTCCTCGGGACATCACTAGGTACAATGAGCAGTTCTTC. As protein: CASSPRDITRYNEQFF.

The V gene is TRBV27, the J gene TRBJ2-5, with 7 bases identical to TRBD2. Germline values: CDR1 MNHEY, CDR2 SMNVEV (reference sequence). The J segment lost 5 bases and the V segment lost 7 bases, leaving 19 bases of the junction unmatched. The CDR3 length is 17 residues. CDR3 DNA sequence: TGTGCCAGCATGACTAGCTTTGGGGGGACCCGCCGGGAGACCCAGTACTTC. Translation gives CASMTSFGGTRRETQYF.

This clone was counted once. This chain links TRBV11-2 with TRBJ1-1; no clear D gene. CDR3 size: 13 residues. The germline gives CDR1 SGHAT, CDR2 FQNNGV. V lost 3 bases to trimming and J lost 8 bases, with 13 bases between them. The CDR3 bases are TGTGCCAGCAGCTTGTTTTGGGCAGAAGAAGCTTTCTTT. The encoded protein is CASSLFWAEEAFF.

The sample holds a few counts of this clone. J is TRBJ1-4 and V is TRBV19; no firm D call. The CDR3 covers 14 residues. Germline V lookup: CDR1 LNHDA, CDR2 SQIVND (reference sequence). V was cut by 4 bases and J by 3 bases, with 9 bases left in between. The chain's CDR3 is CASSTGGANEKLFF. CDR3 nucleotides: TGTGCCAGTAGTACGGGAGGAGCTAATGAAAAACTGTTTTTT.

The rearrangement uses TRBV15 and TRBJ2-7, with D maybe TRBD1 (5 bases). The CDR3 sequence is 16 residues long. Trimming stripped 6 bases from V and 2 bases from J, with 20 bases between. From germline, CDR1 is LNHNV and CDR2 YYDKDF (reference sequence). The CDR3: CATSGKSQDRTYEQYF. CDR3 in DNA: TGTGCCACCAGTGGGAAAAGCCAAGACAGAACCTACGAGCAGTACTTC.

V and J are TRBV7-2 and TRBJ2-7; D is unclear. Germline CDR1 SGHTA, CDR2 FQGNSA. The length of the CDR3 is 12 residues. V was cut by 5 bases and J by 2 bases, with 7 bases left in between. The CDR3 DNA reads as TGTGCCAGCAGCCGACTTCCCTACGAGCAGTACTTC. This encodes CASSRLPYEQYF.

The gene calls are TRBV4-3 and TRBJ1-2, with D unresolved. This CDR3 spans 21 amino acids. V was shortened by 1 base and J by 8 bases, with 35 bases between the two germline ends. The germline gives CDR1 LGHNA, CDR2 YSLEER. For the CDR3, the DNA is TGCGCCAGCAGCCAAGGATCGACGCCGGCTGATACTACCTACGAGGCGCAGGGCTACACCTTC. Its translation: CASSQGSTPADTTYEAQGYTF.

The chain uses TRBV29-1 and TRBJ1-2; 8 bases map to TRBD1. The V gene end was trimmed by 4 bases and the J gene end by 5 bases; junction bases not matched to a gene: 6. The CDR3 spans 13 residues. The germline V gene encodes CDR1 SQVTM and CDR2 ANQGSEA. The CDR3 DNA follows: TGCAGCGTTGCTGGACAGGGCTATTATGGCTACACCTTC. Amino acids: CSVAGQGYYGYTF.